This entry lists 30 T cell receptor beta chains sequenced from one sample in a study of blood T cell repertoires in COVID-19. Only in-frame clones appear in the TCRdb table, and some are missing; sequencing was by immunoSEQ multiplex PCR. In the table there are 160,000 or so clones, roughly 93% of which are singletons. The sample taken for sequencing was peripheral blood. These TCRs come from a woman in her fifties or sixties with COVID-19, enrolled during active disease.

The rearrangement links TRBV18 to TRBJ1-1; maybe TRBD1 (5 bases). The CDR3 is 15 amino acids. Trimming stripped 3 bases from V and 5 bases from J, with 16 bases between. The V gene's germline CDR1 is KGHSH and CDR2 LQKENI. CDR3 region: CASSPGAGRGTEAFF. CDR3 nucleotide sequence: TGTGCCAGCTCACCTGGGGCGGGGCGAGGGACTGAAGCTTTCTTT.

CDR3 protein: CASRAQGLSYGYTF. The CDR3 nucleotides read TGCGCCAGCAGAGCACAGGGCCTTTCCTATGGCTACACCTTC. This chain joins TRBV4-3 and TRBJ1-2; tentative D call: TRBD1 (6 bases). V shed 6 bases and J shed 4 bases, with 15 bases lying between them. Germline V gene sequence: CDR1 LGHNA, CDR2 YSLEER. The CDR3 sequence is 14 residues long.

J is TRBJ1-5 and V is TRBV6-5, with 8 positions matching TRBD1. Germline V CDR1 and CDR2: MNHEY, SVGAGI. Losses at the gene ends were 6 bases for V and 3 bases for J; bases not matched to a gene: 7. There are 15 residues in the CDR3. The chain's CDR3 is CASSRGQGNNQPQHF. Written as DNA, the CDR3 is TGTGCCAGCAGCCGCGGACAGGGAAACAATCAGCCCCAGCATTTT.

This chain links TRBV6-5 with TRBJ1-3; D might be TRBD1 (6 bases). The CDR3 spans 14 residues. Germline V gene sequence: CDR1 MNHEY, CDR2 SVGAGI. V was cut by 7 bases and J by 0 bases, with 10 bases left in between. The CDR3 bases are TGTGCCAGCAAGCGGGACAACTCTGGAAACACCATATATTTT. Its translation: CASKRDNSGNTIYF.

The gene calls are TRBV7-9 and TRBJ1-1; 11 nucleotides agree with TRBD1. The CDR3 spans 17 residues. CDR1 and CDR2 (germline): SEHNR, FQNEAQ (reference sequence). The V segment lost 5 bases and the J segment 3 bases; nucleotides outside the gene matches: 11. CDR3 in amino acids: CASSPGTGGQFDTEAFF. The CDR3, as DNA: TGTGCCAGCAGCCCCGGGACAGGGGGACAGTTTGACACTGAAGCTTTCTTT.

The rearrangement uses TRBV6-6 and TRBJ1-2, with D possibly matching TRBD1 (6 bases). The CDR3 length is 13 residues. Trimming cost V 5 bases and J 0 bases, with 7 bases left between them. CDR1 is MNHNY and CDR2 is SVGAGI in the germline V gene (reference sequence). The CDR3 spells CASSQGTNYGYTF. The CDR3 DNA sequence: TGTGCCAGCAGTCAGGGGACTAACTATGGCTACACCTTC.

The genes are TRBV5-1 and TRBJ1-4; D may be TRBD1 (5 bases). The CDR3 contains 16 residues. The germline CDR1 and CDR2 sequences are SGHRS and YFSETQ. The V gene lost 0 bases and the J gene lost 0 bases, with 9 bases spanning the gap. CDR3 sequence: CASSLATAATNEKLFF. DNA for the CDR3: TGCGCCAGCAGCTTGGCGACAGCAGCAACTAATGAAAAACTGTTTTTT.

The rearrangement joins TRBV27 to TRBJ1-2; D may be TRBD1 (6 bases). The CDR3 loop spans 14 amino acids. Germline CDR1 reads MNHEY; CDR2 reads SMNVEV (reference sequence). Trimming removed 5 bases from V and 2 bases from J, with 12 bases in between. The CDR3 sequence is CASSTYRENYGYTF. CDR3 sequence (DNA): TGTGCCAGCAGTACCTACAGGGAAAACTATGGCTACACCTTC.

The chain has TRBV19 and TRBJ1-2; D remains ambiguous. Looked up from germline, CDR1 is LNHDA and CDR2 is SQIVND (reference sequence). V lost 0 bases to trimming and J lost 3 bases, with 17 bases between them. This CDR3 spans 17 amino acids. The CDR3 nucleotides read TGTGCCAGTAGTATAGATCTTTTCGGGGTAGAAGACTATGGCTACACCTTC. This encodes CASSIDLFGVEDYGYTF.

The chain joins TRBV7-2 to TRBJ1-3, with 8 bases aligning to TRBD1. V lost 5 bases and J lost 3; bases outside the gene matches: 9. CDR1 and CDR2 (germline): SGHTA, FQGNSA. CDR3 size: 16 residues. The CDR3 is CASSRPQGALGNTIYF. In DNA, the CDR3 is TGTGCCAGCAGCCGGCCTCAGGGGGCGCTTGGAAACACCATATATTTT.

The CDR3, as DNA: TGTGCCTGCAACTTACTAACCGGAAATTCACCCCTCCACTTT. Protein: CACNLLTGNSPLHF. The chain employs TRBV30 and TRBJ1-6; unclear D gene. CDR1 is GTSNPN, CDR2 SVGIG, per germline (reference sequence). V lost 6 bases to trimming and J lost 7 bases, with 16 bases between them. CDR3 size: 14 residues.

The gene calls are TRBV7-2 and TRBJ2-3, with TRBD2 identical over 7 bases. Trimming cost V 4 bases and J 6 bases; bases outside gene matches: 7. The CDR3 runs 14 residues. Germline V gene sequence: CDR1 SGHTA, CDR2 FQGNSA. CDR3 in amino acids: CASSSTSIGDTQYF. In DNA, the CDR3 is TGTGCCAGCAGCTCGACTAGCATCGGGGATACGCAGTATTTT.

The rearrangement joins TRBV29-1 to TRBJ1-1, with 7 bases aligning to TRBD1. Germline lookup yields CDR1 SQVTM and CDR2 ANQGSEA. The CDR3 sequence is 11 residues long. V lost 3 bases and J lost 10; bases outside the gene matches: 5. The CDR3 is CSVERRGLAFF. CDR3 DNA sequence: TGCAGCGTTGAGCGCAGGGGGTTAGCTTTCTTT.

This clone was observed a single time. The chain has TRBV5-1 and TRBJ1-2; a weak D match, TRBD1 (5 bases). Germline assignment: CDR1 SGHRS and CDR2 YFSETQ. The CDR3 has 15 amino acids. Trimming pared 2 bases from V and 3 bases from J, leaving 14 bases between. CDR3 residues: CASSFDYGGDYGYTF. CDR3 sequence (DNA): TGCGCCAGCAGCTTCGATTATGGGGGGGACTATGGCTACACCTTC.

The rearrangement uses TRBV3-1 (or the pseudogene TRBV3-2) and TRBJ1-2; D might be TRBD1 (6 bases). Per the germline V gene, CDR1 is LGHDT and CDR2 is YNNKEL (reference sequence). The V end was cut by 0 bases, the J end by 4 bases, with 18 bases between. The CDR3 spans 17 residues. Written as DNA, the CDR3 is TGTGCCAGCAGCCAAGATTTGATAATCCGGGACACCTATGGCTACACCTTC. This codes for CASSQDLIIRDTYGYTF.

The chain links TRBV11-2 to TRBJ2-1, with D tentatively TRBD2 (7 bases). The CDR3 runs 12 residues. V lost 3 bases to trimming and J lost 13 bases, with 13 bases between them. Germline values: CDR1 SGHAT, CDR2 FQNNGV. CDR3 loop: CASSLGGQVQFF. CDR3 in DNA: TGTGCCAGCAGCTTGGGGGGGCAGGTCCAGTTCTTC.

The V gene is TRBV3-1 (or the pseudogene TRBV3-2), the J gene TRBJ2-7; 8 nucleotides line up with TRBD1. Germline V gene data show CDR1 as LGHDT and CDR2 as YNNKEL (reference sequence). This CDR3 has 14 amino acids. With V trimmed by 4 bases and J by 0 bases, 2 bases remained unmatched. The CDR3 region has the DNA TGTGCCAGCAGCCCCGGGACAGGCTCCTACGAGCAGTACTTC. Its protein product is CASSPGTGSYEQYF.

The DNA for the CDR3 is TGTGCCAGCAGTTACTCCCAGGGGGTGTTGTCTGGCTACACCTTC. Protein product: CASSYSQGVLSGYTF. The chain carries TRBV6-6 and TRBJ1-2; 7 nucleotides line up with TRBD1. V gave up 0 bases and J gave up 7 bases; unmatched junction bases: 8. Per the germline V gene, CDR1 is MNHNY and CDR2 is SVGAGI (reference sequence). This CDR3 is built from 15 residues.

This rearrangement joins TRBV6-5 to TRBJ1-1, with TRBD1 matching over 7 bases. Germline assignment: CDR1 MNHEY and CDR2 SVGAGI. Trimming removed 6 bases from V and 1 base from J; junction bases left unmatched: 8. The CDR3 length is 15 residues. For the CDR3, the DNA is TGTGCCAGCAGGCCGTTTGGGACAGCGAACACTGAAGCTTTCTTT. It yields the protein CASRPFGTANTEAFF.

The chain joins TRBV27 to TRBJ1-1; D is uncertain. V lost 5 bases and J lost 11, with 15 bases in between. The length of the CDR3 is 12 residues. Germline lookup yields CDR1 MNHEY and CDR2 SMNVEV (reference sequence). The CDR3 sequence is CASSPWGGMAFF. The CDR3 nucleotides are TGTGCCAGCAGTCCCTGGGGAGGGATGGCTTTCTTT.

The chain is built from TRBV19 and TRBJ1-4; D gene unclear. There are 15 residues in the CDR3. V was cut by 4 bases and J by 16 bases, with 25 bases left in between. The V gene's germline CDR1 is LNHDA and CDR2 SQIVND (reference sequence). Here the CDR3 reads CASSNLPGAHIGEFF. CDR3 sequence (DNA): TGTGCCAGTAGTAATTTGCCGGGAGCCCATATCGGGGAGTTTTTT.

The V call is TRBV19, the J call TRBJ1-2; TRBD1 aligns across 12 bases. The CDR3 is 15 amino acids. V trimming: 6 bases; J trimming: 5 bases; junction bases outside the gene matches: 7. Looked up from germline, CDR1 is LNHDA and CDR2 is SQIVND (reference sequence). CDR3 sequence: CASRFGDRGLYGYTF. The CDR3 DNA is TGTGCCAGTAGGTTTGGGGACAGGGGGCTTTATGGCTACACCTTC. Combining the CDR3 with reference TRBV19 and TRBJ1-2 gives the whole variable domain DGGITQSPKYLFRKEGQNVTLSCEQNLNHDAMYWYRQDPGQGLRLIYYSQIVNDFQKGDIAEGYSVSREKKESFPLTVTSAQKNPTAFYLCASRFGDRGLYGYTFGSGTRLTVV.

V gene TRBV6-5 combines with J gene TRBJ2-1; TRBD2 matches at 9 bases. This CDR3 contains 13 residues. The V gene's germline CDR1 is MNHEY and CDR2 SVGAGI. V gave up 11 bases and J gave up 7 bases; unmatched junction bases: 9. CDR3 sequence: CAGRGGGANEQFF. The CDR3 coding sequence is TGTGCCGGACGTGGCGGGGGGGCGAATGAGCAGTTCTTC.

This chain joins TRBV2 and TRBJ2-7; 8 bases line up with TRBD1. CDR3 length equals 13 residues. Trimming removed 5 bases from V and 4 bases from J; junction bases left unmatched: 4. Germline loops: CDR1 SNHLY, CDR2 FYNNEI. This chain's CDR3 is CASSSRGRYEQYF. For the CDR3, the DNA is TGTGCCAGCAGTAGCAGGGGGCGGTACGAGCAGTACTTC.

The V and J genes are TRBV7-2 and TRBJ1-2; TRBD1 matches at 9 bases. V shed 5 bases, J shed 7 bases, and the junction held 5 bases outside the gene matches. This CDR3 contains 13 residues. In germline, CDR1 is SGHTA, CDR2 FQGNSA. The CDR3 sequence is CASSQGQGRGYTF. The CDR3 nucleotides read TGTGCCAGCAGCCAGGGACAGGGTCGTGGCTACACCTTC.

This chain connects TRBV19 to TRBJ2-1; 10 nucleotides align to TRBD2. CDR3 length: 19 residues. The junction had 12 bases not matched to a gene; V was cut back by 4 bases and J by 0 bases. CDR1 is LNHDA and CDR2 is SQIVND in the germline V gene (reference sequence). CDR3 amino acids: CASSKLAGSRQLSYNEQFF. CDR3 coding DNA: TGTGCCAGTAGTAAACTAGCGGGGTCCCGCCAACTCTCCTACAATGAGCAGTTCTTC.

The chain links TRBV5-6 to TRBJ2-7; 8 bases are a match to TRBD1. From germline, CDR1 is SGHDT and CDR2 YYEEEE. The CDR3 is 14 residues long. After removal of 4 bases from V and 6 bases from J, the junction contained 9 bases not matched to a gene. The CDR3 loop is CASSPPDRVSEQYF. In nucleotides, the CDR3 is TGTGCCAGCAGCCCCCCGGACAGGGTCAGCGAGCAGTACTTC.

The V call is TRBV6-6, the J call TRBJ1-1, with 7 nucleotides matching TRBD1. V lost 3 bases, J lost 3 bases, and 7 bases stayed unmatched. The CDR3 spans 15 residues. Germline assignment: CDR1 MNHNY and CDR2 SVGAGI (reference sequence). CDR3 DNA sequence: TGTGCCAGCAGTTATCGATCGACAGGGTACACTGAAGCTTTCTTT. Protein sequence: CASSYRSTGYTEAFF.

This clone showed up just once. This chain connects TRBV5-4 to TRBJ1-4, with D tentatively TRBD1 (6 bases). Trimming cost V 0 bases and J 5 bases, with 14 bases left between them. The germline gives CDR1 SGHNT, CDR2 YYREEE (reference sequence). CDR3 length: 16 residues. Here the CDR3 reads CASSLGGGGANEKLFF. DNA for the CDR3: TGTGCCAGCAGCTTGGGAGGGGGAGGGGCCAATGAAAAACTGTTTTTT. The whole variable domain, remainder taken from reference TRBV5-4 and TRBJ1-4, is ETGVTQSPTHLIKTRGQQVTLRCSSQSGHNTVSWYQQALGQGPQFIFQYYREEENGRGNFPPRFSGLQFPNYSSELNVNALELDDSALYLCASSLGGGGANEKLFFGSGTQLSVL.

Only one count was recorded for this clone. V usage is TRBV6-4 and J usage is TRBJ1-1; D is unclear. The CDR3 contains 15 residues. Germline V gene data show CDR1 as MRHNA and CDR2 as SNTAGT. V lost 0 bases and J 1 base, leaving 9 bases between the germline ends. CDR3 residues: CASSDSHETNTEAFF. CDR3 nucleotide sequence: TGTGCCAGCAGTGACTCACATGAAACGAACACTGAAGCTTTCTTT.